The clone carrying this T cell receptor beta chain has at least ten counts. Its cognate antigen is unknown. Time point indicated: persistent/refractory GD, antithyroid drugs over 5 years with positive TRAb. There was RNA extracted from PBMCs, and the TCR library was made from it. Graves' disease diagnosis was established per American Thyroid Association guidelines. The sample is drawn from a study of regulatory T cells in long-lasting Graves disease. Overall study context: Over 5 years of antithyroid drugs with positive TSH receptor antibodies was taken to mean persistent Graves' disease. Broader study findings: There was favoring of TRBV28, TRBJ1-2 and TRBJ2-5 in persistent disease. Accuracy may have been reduced by the small sample size.

Library construction for TCR beta used iRepertoire HTBI primers and Arm-PCR of CDR3 regions. TCRdb processed the multiplex PCR reads anew with MiXCR; each CDR3 protein has one entry. The table lists fewer than 600,000 distinct CDR3 sequences, roughly 22% of them singletons. The CDR3 runs to 16 residues. V was cut by 4 bases and J by 7 bases, with 19 bases left in between. Germline-derived CDR1 and CDR2 are SGHTA and FQGNSA. The sample here was peripheral blood mononuclear cells (PBMCs), taken when the disease was refractory, from a patient treated with antithyroid drugs. The J gene is TRBJ1-4, the V gene TRBV7-2; D not certain. The sequence derives from a female donor with Graves disease. The CDR3 nucleotides read TGTGCCAGCAGCTGGTTTGGGCGCCCTGCCATTGAAAAACTGTTTTTT. Amino acid sequence: CASSWFGRPAIEKLFF.